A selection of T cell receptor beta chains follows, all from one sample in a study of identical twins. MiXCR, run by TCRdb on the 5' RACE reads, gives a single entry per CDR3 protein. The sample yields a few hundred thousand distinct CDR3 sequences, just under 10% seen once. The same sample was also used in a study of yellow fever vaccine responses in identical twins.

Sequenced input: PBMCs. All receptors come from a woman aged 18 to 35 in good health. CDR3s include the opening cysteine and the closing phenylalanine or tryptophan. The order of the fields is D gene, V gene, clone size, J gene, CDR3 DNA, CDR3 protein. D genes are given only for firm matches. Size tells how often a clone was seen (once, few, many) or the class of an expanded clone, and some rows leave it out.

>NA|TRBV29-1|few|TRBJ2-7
TGCAGCGTTGAAGAGGGCTCTGGCATCTCCTACGAGCAGTACTTC
CSVEEGSGISYEQYF
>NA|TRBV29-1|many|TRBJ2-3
TGCAGCGTTGAACCTACAGATACGCAGTATTTT
CSVEPTDTQYF
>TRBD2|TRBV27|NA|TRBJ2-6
TGTGCCAGCAGGCCCCGCGGGGGGCCTGGGGCCAACGTCCTGACTTTC
CASRPRGGPGANVLTF
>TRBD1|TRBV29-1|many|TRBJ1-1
TGCAGCGTCAGTGCCGGGACAGCGAACACTGAAGCTTTCTTT
CSVSAGTANTEAFF
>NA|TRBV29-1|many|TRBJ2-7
TGCAGCGTTGAAGGCCTTAGTTGGGGACTCAGCTACGAGCAGTACTTC
CSVEGLSWGLSYEQYF
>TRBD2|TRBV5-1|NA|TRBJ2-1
TGCGCCAGCAGCTTGGGGACTAGCGGGGTAAGCTCCTACAATGAGCAGTTCTTC
CASSLGTSGVSSYNEQFF
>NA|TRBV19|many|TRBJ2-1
TGTGCCAGTAGTATGTTTGGGGAGGTGGCATACAATGAGCAGTTCTTC
CASSMFGEVAYNEQFF
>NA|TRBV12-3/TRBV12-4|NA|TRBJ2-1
TGTGCCAGCTGGCGGACCACTCTGTTGGGGACCGCCAGGCGGGAGCAGTTCTTC
CASWRTTLLGTARREQFF
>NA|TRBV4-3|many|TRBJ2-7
TGCGCCAGCAGCCAAGGCTACGGAACCTACGAGCAGTACTTC
CASSQGYGTYEQYF
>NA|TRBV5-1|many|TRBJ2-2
TGCGCCAGCAGCCTGGAGATGAACACCGGGGAGCTGTTTTTT
CASSLEMNTGELFF
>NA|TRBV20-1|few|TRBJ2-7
TGCAGTGCTTGGGGGTCAAGGACAGCCACCTACGAGCAGTACTTC
CSAWGSRTATYEQYF
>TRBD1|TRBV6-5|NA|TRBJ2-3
TGTGCCAGCAGTTACTTCGGGACAGGGGACAGCACAGATACGCAGTATTTT
CASSYFGTGDSTDTQYF
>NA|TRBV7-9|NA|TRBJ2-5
TGTGCCAGCAGCTACCCAGGGCTAGAGACCCAGTACTTC
CASSYPGLETQYF
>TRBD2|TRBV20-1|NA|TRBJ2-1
TGCAGTTCTAAAGGACTAGCGGGAGTCAATGAGCAGTTCTTC
CSSKGLAGVNEQFF
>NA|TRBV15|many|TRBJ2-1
TGTGCCACCAGCAGAGGAGGGGGCTCCTACAATGAGCAGTTCTTC
CATSRGGGSYNEQFF
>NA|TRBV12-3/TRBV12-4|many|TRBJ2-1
TGTGCCAGCACCCCGGTAGTTACCAATGAGCAGTTCTTC
CASTPVVTNEQFF
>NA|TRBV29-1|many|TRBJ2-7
TGCAGCGTTGTTGGCAGCTCCTACGAGCAGTACTTC
CSVVGSSYEQYF
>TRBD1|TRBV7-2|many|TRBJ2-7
TGTGCCAGCAGCTTAGCGAGACCCGGGACAGGGGAGCAGTACTTC
CASSLARPGTGEQYF
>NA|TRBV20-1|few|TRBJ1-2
TGCAGTGCAGTAAGGGCGGATGGCTACACCTTC
CSAVRADGYTF
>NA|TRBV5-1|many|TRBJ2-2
TGCGCCAGCAGCTTGGGGCGGAACACCGGGGAGCTGTTTTTT
CASSLGRNTGELFF
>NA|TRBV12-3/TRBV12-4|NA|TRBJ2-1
TGTGCCAGCTCTTCCCCGGGGCTCCTGTCCTACAATGAGCAGTTCTTC
CASSSPGLLSYNEQFF
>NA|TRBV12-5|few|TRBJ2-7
TGTGCTAGTGGTTTGCGAGGGACTCTCTTCTCCTACGAGCAGTACTTC
CASGLRGTLFSYEQYF
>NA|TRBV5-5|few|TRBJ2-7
TGTGCCAGCAGCTCGCCCCGGGCCTCTAGCTCCCCCGAGCAGTACTTC
CASSSPRASSSPEQYF
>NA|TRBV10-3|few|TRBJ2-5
TGTGCCATCAGTCCCGGGTCAGGGTCTAGAAACCAAGAGACCCAGTACTTC
CAISPGSGSRNQETQYF